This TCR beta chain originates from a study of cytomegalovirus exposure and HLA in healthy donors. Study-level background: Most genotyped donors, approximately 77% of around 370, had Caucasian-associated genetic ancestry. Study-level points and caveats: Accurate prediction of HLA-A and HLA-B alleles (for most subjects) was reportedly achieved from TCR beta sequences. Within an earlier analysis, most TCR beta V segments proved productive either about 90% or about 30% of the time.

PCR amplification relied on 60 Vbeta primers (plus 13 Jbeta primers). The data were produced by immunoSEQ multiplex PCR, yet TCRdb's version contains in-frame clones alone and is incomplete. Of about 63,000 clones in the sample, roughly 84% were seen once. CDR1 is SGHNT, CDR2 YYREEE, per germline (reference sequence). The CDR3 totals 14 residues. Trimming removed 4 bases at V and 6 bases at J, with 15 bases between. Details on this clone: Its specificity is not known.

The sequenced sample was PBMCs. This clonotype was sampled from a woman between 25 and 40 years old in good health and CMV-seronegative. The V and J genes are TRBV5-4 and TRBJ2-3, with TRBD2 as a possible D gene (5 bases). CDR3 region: CASSVRTGIDTQYF. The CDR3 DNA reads TGTGCCAGCAGCGTCAGGACTGGGATTGATACGCAGTATTTT.